What follows is one TCR beta chain and its context. The sample is drawn from a study of cytomegalovirus exposure and HLA in healthy donors. PCR was performed using 60 Vbeta and 13 Jbeta primers. Profiled with immunoSEQ multiplex PCR; TCRdb holds only in-frame clones, not every one. The sample has around 70,000 clones, 70% to 85% seen once. The CDR3 is made up of 15 amino acids. After removal of 0 bases from V and 3 bases from J, the junction contained 5 bases not matched to a gene. Germline V gene lookup returns CDR1 SGHNT and CDR2 YYREEE (reference sequence). This receptor was obtained from a girl aged 10-17 years in good health and CMV-seropositive. The material sequenced was PBMCs. V is TRBV5-4 and J is TRBJ2-5; 7 bases are shared with TRBD1. The CDR3 region has the DNA TGTGCCAGCAGCTTGGGTGCTGGGACAGAAGAGACCCAGTACTTC. It encodes CASSLGAGTEETQYF.